The 15 T cell receptor beta chains in this list originate from one sample, sequenced in a study of blood T cell repertoires in COVID-19. Method: immunoSEQ multiplex PCR; TCRdb's copy keeps in-frame clones and lacks some. The sample contains about 260,000 clones, about 87% of which appear only once. The material sequenced was peripheral blood. These receptors were taken from a woman aged 45 to 65 with acute or convalescent COVID-19.

In regard to this clone: The same CDR3 is also encoded by other DNA sequences in this sample. CDR3 in amino acids: CASSLGLAGNEQFF. Written as DNA, the CDR3 is TGTGCCAGCAGCTTAGGACTAGCGGGCAATGAGCAGTTCTTC. The rearrangement joins TRBV7-2 to TRBJ2-1; 10 nucleotides match TRBD2. CDR1 is SGHTA, CDR2 FQGNSA, per germline. J was trimmed by 6 bases and V by 1 base; bases with no gene match: 0. The CDR3 extends over 14 amino acids.

This chain links TRBV6-2 or TRBV6-3 with TRBJ1-6; 8 nucleotides align to TRBD1. Germline-derived CDR1 and CDR2 are MNHEY and SVGEGT. V was pared by 0 bases and J by 9 bases, with 7 bases of the junction left unmatched. The CDR3 consists of 16 residues. CDR3 sequence (DNA): TGTGCCAGCAGTTACTCGATCGGACAGGGTGGTTCACCCCTCCACTTT. Translating gives CASSYSIGQGGSPLHF.

The J gene is TRBJ2-7, the V gene TRBV7-2, with TRBD1 as a possible D gene (7 bases). The germline CDR1 and CDR2 sequences are SGHTA and FQGNSA. The CDR3 length is 16 residues. V lost 2 bases to trimming and J lost 5 bases, with 19 bases between them. CDR3 sequence reads: CASSLRAGGFSDEQYF. The CDR3 coding sequence is TGTGCCAGCAGCTTAAGGGCAGGGGGGTTTTCGGACGAGCAGTACTTC.

This clone was counted a single time. The chain uses TRBV5-4 and TRBJ2-7; 15 nucleotides agree with TRBD2. The CDR3 consists of 18 residues. The germline CDR1 and CDR2 sequences are SGHNT and YYREEE (reference sequence). V lost 0 bases and J lost 3; bases outside the gene matches: 7. Here the CDR3 DNA reads TGTGCCAGCAGCTTGGGAGGACTAGCGGGAGGGCCTTACTACGAGCAGTACTTC. It yields the protein CASSLGGLAGGPYYEQYF. The full variable domain, in which reference TRBV5-4 and TRBJ2-7 provide the parts outside the CDR3, is ETGVTQSPTHLIKTRGQQVTLRCSSQSGHNTVSWYQQALGQGPQFIFQYYREEENGRGNFPPRFSGLQFPNYSSELNVNALELDDSALYLCASSLGGLAGGPYYEQYFGPGTRLTVT.

The chain employs TRBV6-2 or TRBV6-3 and TRBJ2-5, with a tentative D call TRBD2 (6 bases). This CDR3 region has 15 residues. V lost 2 bases and J 5 bases, leaving 15 bases between the germline ends. Germline-derived CDR1 and CDR2 are MNHEY and SVGEGT. The CDR3 DNA reads as TGTGCCAGCAGTTACACCTTTTCGGGAGAGGAGACCCAGTACTTC. Its translation: CASSYTFSGEETQYF.

The J gene is TRBJ2-3, the V gene TRBV7-8; 12 nucleotides line up with TRBD2. Germline lookup yields CDR1 SGHVS and CDR2 FQNEAQ. V lost 1 base to trimming and J lost 4 bases; unmatched junction nucleotides: 6. This CDR3 is 17 amino acids long. For the CDR3, the DNA is TGTGCCAGCAGCTTAGAGGGACTAGCGGGTATCTCAGATACGCAGTATTTT. Protein sequence: CASSLEGLAGISDTQYF.

The chain is built from TRBV7-2 and TRBJ2-2, with TRBD1 matching over 10 bases. CDR1 SGHTA and CDR2 FQGNSA come from the germline V gene. This CDR3 contains 16 residues. The J segment lost 7 bases and the V segment lost 4 bases, leaving 9 bases of the junction unmatched. CDR3 amino acids: CASSSFRQGAIGELFF. The CDR3 DNA sequence: TGTGCCAGCAGCTCCTTTAGACAGGGGGCAATCGGGGAGCTGTTTTTT.

The CDR3, as DNA: TGTGCCAGCAGCCAAAACCCTAGCGGGGGTTCCTACGAGCAGTACTTC. Protein product: CASSQNPSGGSYEQYF. This sequence joins TRBV3-1 (or the pseudogene TRBV3-2) and TRBJ2-7; TRBD2 agrees at 10 bases. The CDR3 is made up of 16 amino acids. The junction had 5 bases not matched to a gene; V was cut back by 2 bases and J by 1 base. Germline CDR1 and CDR2: LGHDT and YNNKEL (reference sequence).

The gene calls are TRBV19 and TRBJ1-1; D is unclear. This CDR3 contains 13 residues. CDR1 is LNHDA and CDR2 is SQIVND in the germline V gene (reference sequence). V was cut by 3 bases and J by 1 base, with 6 bases left in between. The CDR3 sequence is CASSIPRNTEAFF. The CDR3 DNA is TGTGCCAGTAGTATTCCCAGGAACACTGAAGCTTTCTTT.

The gene calls are TRBV5-1 and TRBJ2-5; possible D gene TRBD1, 5 bases. The germline gives CDR1 SGHRS, CDR2 YFSETQ. Trimming removed 2 bases from V and 1 base from J, with 12 bases in between. The CDR3 runs 15 residues. DNA for the CDR3: TGCGCCAGCAGCTTACTGTCAGGGCTCCAAGAGACCCAGTACTTC. Translated: CASSLLSGLQETQYF.

V gene TRBV18 combines with J gene TRBJ2-1; TRBD1 might be the D (6 bases). Trimming left V 3 bases short and J 4 bases short, with 10 bases between. The CDR3 contains 14 residues. Germline V gene data show CDR1 as KGHSH and CDR2 as LQKENI. DNA for the CDR3: TGTGCCAGCTCACCGACGGGACAATACAATGAGCAGTTCTTC. It encodes CASSPTGQYNEQFF.

V is TRBV4-3 and J is TRBJ2-1; D possibly corresponds to TRBD2 (6 bases). This CDR3 comprises 15 residues. The V and J ends lost 1 base and 3 bases respectively, with 10 bases between them. Germline V gene sequence: CDR1 LGHNA, CDR2 YSLEER. CDR3 in DNA: TGCGCCAGCAGCCAAGCGGGAGCTTACTACAATGAGCAGTTCTTC. Its protein product is CASSQAGAYYNEQFF.

V is TRBV7-2 and J is TRBJ2-2, with 7 positions matching TRBD2. V dropped 6 bases and J dropped 6; count of bases not matched to a gene: 13. Looked up from germline, CDR1 is SGHTA and CDR2 is FQGNSA. The CDR3 has 16 residues. CDR3 amino acids: CASRGRGLAGAGELFF. Written as DNA, the CDR3 is TGTGCCAGCAGGGGGAGGGGCTTAGCGGGTGCCGGGGAGCTGTTTTTT.

The rearrangement uses TRBV27 and TRBJ1-2; a possible D gene is TRBD1 (5 bases). Trimming removed 2 bases from V and 6 bases from J, with 13 bases in between. Germline CDR1 is MNHEY and CDR2 is SMNVEV (reference sequence). This CDR3 is built from 14 residues. The CDR3, as DNA: TGTGCCAGCAGTTTAAGACCCTCAGGGAATGGCTACACCTTC. It codes for CASSLRPSGNGYTF.

The rearrangement links TRBV2 to TRBJ1-1; D possibly corresponds to TRBD1 (6 bases). V shed 6 bases and J shed 8 bases, with 16 bases lying between them. This CDR3 is 13 amino acids long. Per the germline V gene, CDR1 is SNHLY and CDR2 is FYNNEI. The CDR3 DNA reads as TGTGCCAGCAGAATTCCGGGACAAGAAGAAGCTTTCTTT. It specifies CASRIPGQEEAFF.